This TCR beta chain appears in the sequencing data of a study of spatial heterogeneity in lung cancer. This clonotype has more than one count but fewer than ten. A library made for alpha chains picked up this beta chain off target, so its size means little. As for time point: sample taken at primary tumor resection. The input material, whole RNA from tumor, nontumor lung or frozen PBMC, was sequenced unsorted. Donation came from some 72 patients with untreated early-stage non-small cell lung cancer. V trimming: 6 bases; J trimming: 4 bases; junction bases outside the gene matches: 4. The CDR3 sequence is 15 residues long. Germline V gives CDR1 SGHTA, CDR2 FQGTGA. The library protocol tagged each TCR cDNA with a unique molecular identifier. MiXCR, applied by TCRdb to the 5' RACE reads, yields one record per CDR3 protein. The sample contains 10,000 to 15,000 distinct CDR3 sequences, under 4% of which appear only once.

The source of this sequence is a male donor with early-stage non-small cell lung cancer. The sequencing here drew on PBMCs, taken at surgery. The J gene is TRBJ2-1, the V gene TRBV7-3, with 12 bases matching TRBD2. The CDR3 reads CASSSGLAGYNEQFF. The DNA for the CDR3 is TGTGCCAGCAGTTCAGGACTAGCGGGGTACAATGAGCAGTTCTTC.